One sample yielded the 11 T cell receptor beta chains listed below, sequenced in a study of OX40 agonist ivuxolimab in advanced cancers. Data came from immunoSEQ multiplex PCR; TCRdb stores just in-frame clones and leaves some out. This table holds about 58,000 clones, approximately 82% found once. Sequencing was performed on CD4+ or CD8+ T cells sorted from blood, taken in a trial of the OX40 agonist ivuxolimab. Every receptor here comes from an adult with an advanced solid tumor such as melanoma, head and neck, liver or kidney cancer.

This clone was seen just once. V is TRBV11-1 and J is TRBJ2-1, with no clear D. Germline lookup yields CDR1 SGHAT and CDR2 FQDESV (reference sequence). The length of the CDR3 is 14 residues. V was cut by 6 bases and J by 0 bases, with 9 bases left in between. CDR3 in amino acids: CASRELSSYNEQFF. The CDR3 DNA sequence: TGTGCCAGCAGGGAGCTGAGCTCCTACAATGAGCAGTTCTTC.

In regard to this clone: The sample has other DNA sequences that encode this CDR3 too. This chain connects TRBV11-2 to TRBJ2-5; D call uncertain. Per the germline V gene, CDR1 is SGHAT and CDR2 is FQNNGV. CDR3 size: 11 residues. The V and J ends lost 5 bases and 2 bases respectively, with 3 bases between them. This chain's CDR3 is CASSPQETQYF. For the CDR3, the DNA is TGTGCCAGCAGCCCGCAAGAGACCCAGTACTTC.

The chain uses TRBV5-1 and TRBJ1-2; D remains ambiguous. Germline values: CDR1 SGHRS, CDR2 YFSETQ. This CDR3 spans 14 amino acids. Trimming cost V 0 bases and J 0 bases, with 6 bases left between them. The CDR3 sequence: CASSLDYTNYGYTF. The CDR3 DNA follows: TGCGCCAGCAGCTTGGACTACACTAACTATGGCTACACCTTC.

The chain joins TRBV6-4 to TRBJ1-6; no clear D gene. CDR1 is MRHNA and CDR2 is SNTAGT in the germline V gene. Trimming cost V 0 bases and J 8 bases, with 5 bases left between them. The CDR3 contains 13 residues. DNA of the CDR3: TGTGCCAGCAGTGACTCGGGTTATTCACCCCTCCACTTT. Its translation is CASSDSGYSPLHF.

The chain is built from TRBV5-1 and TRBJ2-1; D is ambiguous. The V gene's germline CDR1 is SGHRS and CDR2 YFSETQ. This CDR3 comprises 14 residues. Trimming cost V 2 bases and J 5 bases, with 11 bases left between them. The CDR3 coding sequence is TGCGCCAGCAGCTTCCAGGTTACAAACAATGAGCAGTTCTTC. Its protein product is CASSFQVTNNEQFF.

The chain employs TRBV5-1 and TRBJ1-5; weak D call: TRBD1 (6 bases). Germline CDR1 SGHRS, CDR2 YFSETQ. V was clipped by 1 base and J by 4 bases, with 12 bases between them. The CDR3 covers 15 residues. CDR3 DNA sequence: TGCGCCAGCAGCTTGAGCGGACAGAGTAATCAGCCCCAGCATTTT. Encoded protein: CASSLSGQSNQPQHF.

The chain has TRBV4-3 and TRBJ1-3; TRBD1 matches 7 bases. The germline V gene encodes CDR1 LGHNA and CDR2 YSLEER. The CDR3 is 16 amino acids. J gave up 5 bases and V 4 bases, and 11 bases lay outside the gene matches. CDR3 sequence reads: CASSPLWQGGRNTIYF. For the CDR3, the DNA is TGCGCCAGCAGCCCCCTTTGGCAGGGGGGTAGAAACACCATATATTTT.

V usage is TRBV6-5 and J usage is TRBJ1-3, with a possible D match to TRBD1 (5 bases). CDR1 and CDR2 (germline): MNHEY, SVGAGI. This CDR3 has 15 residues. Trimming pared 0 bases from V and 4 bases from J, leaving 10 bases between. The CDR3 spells CASSYSGALGNTIYF. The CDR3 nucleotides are TGTGCCAGCAGTTACTCCGGGGCGTTAGGAAACACCATATATTTT.

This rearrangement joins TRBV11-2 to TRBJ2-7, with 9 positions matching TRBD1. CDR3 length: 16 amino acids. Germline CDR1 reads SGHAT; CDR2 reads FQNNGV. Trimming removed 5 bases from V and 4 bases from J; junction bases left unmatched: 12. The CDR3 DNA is TGTGCCAGCAGCCGTCTACAGGGGGCCGGAGGGTACGAGCAGTACTTC. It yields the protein CASSRLQGAGGYEQYF.

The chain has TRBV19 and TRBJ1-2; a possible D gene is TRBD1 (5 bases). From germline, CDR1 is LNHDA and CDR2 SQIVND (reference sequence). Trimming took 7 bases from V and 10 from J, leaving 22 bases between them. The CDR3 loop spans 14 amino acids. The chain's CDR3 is CASIPGRAGSVYTF. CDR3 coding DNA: TGTGCCAGTATACCGGGCCGGGCAGGGAGCGTCTACACCTTC.

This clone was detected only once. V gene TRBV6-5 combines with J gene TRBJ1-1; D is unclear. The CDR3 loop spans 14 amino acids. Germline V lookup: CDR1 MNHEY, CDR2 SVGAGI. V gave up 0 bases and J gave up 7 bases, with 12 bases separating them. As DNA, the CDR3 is TGTGCCAGCAGTTACTCGAGTATGGGAATTGAAGCTTTCTTT. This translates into CASSYSSMGIEAFF.